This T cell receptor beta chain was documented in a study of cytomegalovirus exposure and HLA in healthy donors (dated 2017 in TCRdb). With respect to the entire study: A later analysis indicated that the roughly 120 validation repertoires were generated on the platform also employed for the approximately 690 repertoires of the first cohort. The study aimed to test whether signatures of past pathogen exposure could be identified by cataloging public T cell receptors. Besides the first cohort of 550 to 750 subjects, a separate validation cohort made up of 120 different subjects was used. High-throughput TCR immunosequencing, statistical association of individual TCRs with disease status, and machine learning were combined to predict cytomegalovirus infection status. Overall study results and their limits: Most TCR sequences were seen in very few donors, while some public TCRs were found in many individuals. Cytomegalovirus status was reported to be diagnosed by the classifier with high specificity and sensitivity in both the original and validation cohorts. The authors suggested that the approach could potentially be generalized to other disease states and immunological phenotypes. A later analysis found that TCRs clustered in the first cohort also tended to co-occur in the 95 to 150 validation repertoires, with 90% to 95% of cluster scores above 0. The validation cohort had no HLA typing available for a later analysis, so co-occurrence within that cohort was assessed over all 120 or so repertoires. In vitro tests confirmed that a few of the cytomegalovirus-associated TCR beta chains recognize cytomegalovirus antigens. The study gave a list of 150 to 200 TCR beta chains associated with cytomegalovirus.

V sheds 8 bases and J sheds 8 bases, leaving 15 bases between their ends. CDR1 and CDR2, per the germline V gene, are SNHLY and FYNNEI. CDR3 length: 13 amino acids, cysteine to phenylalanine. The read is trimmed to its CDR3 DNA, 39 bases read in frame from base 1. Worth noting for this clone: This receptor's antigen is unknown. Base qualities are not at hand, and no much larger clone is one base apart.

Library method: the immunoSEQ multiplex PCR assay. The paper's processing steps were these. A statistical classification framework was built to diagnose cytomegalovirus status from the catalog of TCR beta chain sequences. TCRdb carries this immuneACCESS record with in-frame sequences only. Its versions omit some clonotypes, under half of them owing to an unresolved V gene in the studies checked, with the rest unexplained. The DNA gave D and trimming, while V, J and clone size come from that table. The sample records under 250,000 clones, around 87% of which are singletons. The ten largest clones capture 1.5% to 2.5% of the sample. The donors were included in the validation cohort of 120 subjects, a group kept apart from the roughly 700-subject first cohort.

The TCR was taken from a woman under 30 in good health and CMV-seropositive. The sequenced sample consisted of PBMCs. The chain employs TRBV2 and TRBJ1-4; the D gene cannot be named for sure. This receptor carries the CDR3 CASLRFSFEKLFF. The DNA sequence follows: TGTGCCAGCCTGAGGTTCAGTTTCGAAAAACTGTTTTTT.